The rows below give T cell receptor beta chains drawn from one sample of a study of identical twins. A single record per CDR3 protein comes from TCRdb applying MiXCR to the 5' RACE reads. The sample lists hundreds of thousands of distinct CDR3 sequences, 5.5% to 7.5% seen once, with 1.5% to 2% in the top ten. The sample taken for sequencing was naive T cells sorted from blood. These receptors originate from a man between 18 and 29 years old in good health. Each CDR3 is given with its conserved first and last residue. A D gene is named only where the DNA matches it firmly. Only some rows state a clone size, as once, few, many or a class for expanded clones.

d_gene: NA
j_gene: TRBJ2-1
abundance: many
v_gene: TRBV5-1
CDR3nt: TGCGCCAGCAGCCCCTCGACTCTGGGGCTCTTCAGTACTGAGCAGTTCTTC
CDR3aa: CASSPSTLGLFSTEQFF

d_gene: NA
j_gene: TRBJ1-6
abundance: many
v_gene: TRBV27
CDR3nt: TGTGCCAGCAGAGCCTATTCGTTGCTTTCACCCCTCCACTTT
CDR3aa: CASRAYSLLSPLHF

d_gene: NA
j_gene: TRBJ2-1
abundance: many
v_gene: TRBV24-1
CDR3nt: TGTGCCACCAGTGATTTGAGGGGATCTGAGCAGTTCTTC
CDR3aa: CATSDLRGSEQFF

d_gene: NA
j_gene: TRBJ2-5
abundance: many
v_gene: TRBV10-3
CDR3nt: TGTGCCATCAGTGTCGACCGCCAAGAGACCCAGTACTTC
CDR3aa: CAISVDRQETQYF

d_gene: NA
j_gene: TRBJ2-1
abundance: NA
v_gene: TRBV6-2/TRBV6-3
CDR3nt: TGTGCCAGCAATGACCGAGGTGAGCAGTTCTTC
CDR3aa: CASNDRGEQFF

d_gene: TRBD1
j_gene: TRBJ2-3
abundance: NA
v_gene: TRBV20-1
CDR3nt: TGCAGTGCTAGTCCGGACAGGGCCCTCACAGATACGCAGTATTTT
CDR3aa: CSASPDRALTDTQYF

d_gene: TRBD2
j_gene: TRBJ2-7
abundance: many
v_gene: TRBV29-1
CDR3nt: TGCAGCGTAGGGGGGCTAGCGGGCGACGAGCAGTACTTC
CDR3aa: CSVGGLAGDEQYF

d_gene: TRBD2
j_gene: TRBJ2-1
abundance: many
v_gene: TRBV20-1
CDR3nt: TGCAGTGCCAAGAGCGGGAGAGGGAACAATGAGCAGTTCTTC
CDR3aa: CSAKSGRGNNEQFF

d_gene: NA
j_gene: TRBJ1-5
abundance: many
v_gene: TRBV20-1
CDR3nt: TGCAGTGCTAGATTCGGCAGGGCCCGCGATCAGCCCCAGCATTTT
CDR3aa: CSARFGRARDQPQHF

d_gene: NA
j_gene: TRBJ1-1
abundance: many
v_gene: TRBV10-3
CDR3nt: TGTGCCATCAGTTCGACAGGAATGAACACTGAAGCTTTCTTT
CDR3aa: CAISSTGMNTEAFF

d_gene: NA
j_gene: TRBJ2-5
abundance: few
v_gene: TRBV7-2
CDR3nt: TGTGCCAGCAGCTTAGCCCAGACAGGCCGAGGGACCCAGTACTTC
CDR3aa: CASSLAQTGRGTQYF

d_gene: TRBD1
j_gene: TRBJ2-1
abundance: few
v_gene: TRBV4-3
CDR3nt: TGCGCCAGCAGCCAGCTTAGCCCGGGACAGGGTACCCTTAAGCAGTTCTTC
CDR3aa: CASSQLSPGQGTLKQFF

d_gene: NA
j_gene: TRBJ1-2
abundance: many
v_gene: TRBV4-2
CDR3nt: TGTGCCAGCAGCCAAGTCCCCGGACAAAGACAGCCCCGGAACTATGGCTACACCTTC
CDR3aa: CASSQVPGQRQPRNYGYTF

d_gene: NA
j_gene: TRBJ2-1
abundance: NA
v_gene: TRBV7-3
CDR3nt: TGTGCCAGCAGCTTAACAACGAGGTGGGATCCTAGGGAGCAGTTCTTC
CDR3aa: CASSLTTRWDPREQFF

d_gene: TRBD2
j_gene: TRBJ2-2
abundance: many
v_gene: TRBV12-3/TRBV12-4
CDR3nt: TGTGCCACTAGCGGACGGATTAGGTCCGGGGAGCTGTTTTTT
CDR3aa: CATSGRIRSGELFF

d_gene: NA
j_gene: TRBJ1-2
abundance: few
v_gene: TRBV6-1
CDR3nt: TGTGCCAGCAGTACAGGACGGCGGAACCCCTATGGCTACACCTTC
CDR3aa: CASSTGRRNPYGYTF

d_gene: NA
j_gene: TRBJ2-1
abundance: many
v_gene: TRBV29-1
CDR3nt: TGCAGCGTTATGATCCACGGTGTCTACAATGAGCAGTTCTTC
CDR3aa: CSVMIHGVYNEQFF

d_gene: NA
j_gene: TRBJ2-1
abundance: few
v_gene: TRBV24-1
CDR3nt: TGTGCCACCAGTGATTCCAGGGAGGATGAGCAGTTCTTC
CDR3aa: CATSDSREDEQFF

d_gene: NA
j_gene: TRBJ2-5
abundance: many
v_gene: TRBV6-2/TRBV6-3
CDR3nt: TGTGCCAGCAGTACCTCCGTCGGTGAACAGTACTTC
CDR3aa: CASSTSVGEQYF

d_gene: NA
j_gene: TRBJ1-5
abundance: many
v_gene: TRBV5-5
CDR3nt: TGTGCCAGCAGCTTGGGGGTAGTTAGCAATCAGCCCCAGCATTTT
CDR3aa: CASSLGVVSNQPQHF

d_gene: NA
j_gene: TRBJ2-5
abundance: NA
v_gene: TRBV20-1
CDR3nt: TGCAGTGCTAGAGAACCGCGGGAGACCCAGTACTTC
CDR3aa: CSAREPRETQYF

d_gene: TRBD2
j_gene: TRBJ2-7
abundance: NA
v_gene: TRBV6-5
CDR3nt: TGTGCCAGCAGTTCTAGCGGGAACCCTTACGAGCAGTACTTC
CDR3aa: CASSSSGNPYEQYF

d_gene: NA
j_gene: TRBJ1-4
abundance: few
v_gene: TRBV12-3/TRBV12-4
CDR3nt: TGTGCCAGCAGTCCTTTTGGGGGGGGGTGGGGAGAAAAACTGTTTTTT
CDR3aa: CASSPFGGGWGEKLFF

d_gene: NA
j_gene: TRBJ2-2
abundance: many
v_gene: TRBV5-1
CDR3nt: TGCGCCAGCAGCTTGCCAGACACCGGGGAGCTGTTTTTT
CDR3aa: CASSLPDTGELFF

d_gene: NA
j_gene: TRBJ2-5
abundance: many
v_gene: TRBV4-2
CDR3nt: TGTGCCAGCAGCCAAGCCAAAACCGTTCAAGAGACCCAGTACTTC
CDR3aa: CASSQAKTVQETQYF

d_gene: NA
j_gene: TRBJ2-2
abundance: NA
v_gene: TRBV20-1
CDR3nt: TGCAGTGCTAGAAATTTGAACACCGGGGAGCTGTTTTTT
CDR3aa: CSARNLNTGELFF

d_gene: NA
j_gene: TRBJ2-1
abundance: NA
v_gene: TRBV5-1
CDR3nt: TGCGCCAGCAGGGAAGGAAACAATGAGCAGTTCTTC
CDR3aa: CASREGNNEQFF

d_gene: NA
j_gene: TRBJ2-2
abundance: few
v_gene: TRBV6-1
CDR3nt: TGTGCCAGCAGGCCAGAACTGACGCGGATCACCGGGGAGCTGTTTTTT
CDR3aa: CASRPELTRITGELFF

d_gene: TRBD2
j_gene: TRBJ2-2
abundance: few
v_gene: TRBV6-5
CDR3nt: TGTGCCAGCAGAGACTCGGGACTAGCGGGATCCGGGGAGCTGTTTTTT
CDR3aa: CASRDSGLAGSGELFF

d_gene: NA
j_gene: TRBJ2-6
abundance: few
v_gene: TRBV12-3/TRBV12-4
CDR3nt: TGTGCCAGCAGTTTATTCCAGGGCACCTCTGGGGCCAACGTCCTGACTTTC
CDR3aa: CASSLFQGTSGANVLTF

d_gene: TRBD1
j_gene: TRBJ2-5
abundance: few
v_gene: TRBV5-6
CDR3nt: TGTGCCAGCGTAAGACAGGGGGAAGAGACCCAGTACTTC
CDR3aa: CASVRQGEETQYF

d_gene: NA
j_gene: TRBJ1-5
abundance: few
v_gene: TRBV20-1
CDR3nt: TGCAGTGCTAGAGATCTGGCGGATAGCAATCAGCCCCAGCATTTT
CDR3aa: CSARDLADSNQPQHF

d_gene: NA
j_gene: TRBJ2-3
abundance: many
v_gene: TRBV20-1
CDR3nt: TGCAGTGCATTAGATACGCAGTATTTT
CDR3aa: CSALDTQYF

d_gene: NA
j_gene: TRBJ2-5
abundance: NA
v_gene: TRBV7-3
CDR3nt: TGTGCCAGCAGCAACCGAGGGGGGGGGGAGACCCAGTGCTTC
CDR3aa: CASSNRGGGETQCF

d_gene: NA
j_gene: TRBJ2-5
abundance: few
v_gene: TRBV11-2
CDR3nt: TGTGCCAGCAGCTTCGGCAGAGACCAAGAGACCCAGTACTTC
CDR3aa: CASSFGRDQETQYF

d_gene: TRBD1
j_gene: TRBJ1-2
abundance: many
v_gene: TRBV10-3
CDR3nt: TGTGCCATCAGTGATCCGGGGACAGGGCTCGCTAACTATGGCTACACCTTC
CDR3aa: CAISDPGTGLANYGYTF

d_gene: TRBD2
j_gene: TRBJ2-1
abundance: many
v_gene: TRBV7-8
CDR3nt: TGTGCCAGCAGCTGGACTAGCGGGACGCGATCCTACAATGAGCAGTTCTTC
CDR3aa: CASSWTSGTRSYNEQFF

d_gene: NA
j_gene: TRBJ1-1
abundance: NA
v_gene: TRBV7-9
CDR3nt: TGTGCCAGCAGCTTAGCAGACGGCCGTGAAGCTTTCTTT
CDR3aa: CASSLADGREAFF

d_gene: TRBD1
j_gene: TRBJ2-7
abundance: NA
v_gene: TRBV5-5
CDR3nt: TGTGCCAGCAGCCGCGACAGGGGAGCGCGGGAGCAGTACTTC
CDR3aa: CASSRDRGAREQYF

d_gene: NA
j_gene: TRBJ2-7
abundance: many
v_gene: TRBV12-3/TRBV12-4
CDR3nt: TGTGCCAGCAGTCCCGGACCCACCTACGAGCAGTACTTC
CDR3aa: CASSPGPTYEQYF

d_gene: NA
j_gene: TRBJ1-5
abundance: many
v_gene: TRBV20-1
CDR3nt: TGCAGTGCTAGAATGCGTCAGCCCCAGCATTTT
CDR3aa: CSARMRQPQHF

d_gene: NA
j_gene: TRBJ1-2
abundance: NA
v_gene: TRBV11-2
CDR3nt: TGTGCCAGCAGCTTAGCGATCAGTCCCGCGGGCGGCTACACCTTC
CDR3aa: CASSLAISPAGGYTF

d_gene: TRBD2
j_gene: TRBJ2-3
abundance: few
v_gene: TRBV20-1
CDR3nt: TGCAGTGCGGAGTCAAGGACTAGCGGACGCACAGATACGCAGTATTTT
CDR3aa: CSAESRTSGRTDTQYF

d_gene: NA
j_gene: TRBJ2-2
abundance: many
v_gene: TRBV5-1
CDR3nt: TGCGCCAGCAGCTTCGCGGGACATAACACCGGGGAGCTGTTTTTT
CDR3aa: CASSFAGHNTGELFF

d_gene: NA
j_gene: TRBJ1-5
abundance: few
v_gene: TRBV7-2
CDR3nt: TGTGCCAGCAGCCGGGTAGATAGCAATCAGCCCCAGCATTTT
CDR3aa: CASSRVDSNQPQHF

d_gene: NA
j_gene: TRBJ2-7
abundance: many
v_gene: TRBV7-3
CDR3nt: TGTGCCAGCAGCCCCTCGGGCACCTCCTACGAGCAGTACTTC
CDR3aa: CASSPSGTSYEQYF

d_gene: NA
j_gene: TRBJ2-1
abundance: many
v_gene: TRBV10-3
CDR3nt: TGTGCCATCAGTGAGACTACCTACAATGAGCAGTTCTTC
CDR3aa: CAISETTYNEQFF

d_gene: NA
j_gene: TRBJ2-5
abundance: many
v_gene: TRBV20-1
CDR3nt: TGCAGTGCTCTCCCAACCTGGACCGCGGAGACCCAGTACTTC
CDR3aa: CSALPTWTAETQYF

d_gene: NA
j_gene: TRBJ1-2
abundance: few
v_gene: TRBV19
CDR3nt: TGTGCCAGTAGTATACCCTACGGTACCTCGTCTAACTATGGCTACACCTTC
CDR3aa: CASSIPYGTSSNYGYTF

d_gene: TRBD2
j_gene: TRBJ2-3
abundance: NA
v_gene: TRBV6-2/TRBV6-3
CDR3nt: TGTGCCAGCAGTTACTCCGTAGTAGCGGGATGGGGCCTTGGACGCACAGATACGCAGTATTTT
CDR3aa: CASSYSVVAGWGLGRTDTQYF

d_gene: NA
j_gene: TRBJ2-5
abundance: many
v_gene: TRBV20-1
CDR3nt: TGCAGTGCTAGTCTAGTAAGGGGAGAGACCCAGTACTTC
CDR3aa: CSASLVRGETQYF

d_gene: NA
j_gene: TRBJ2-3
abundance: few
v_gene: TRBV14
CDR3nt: TGTGCCAGCAGCCAAGAAGCAGGGCGTTCAGATACGCAGTATTTT
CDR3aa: CASSQEAGRSDTQYF

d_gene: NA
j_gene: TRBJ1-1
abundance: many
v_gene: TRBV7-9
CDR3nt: TGTGCCAGCTCAATGGGCGATCCTCAACCAAACACTGAAGCTTTCTTT
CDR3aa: CASSMGDPQPNTEAFF

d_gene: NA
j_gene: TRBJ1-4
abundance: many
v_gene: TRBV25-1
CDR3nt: TGTGCCAGCAGTGTACCACAGGGAGGGGGTGAAAAACTGTTTTTT
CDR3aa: CASSVPQGGGEKLFF